This T cell receptor beta chain was identified in a study of glioma-infiltrating T cells after dendritic cell vaccination. Profiling relied on immunoSEQ multiplex PCR, and the TCRdb table lists in-frame clones only, not all of them. Seen here are tens of thousands of clones, roughly 87% observed once, and the top ten hold approximately 2.1%. In the case of this clone: Its antigen is not identified.

The CDR3 is 15 amino acids. Per germline, CDR1 SEHNR and CDR2 FQNEAQ (reference sequence). Trimming removed 4 bases from V and 7 bases from J; junction bases left unmatched: 9. Broader study findings: Longer survival after dendritic cell vaccination followed higher pretreatment TIL content.

This clonotype originated in a human donor with glioblastoma. The sample was blood, taken before dendritic cell vaccination. This sequence joins TRBV7-9 and TRBJ2-2, with 7 bases matching TRBD1. CDR3 DNA: TGTGCCAGCAGCTCGTACAGTACAGGGGTCGGGGAGCTGTTTTTT. Its protein is CASSSYSTGVGELFF. Looking up the rest from reference TRBV7-9 and TRBJ2-2 gives the full variable domain: DTGVSQNPRHKITKRGQNVTFRCDPISEHNRLYWYRQTLGQGPEFLTYFQNEAQLEKSRLLSDRFSAERPKGSFSTLEIQRTEQGDSAMYLCASSSYSTGVGELFFGEGSRLTVL.